These T cell receptor beta chains were read from a single sample in a study of cytomegalovirus exposure and HLA in healthy donors. Repertoires were generated with immunoSEQ multiplex PCR, while TCRdb's copy carries only in-frame clones and drops some. The data contain under 140,000 clones, over 65% of them singletons. The sequenced material came from PBMCs. The receptors were gathered from a woman in her twenties or thirties in good health and CMV-seronegative. CDR3s include the opening cysteine and the closing phenylalanine or tryptophan. A D gene is named only where the DNA matches it firmly. Clone size is not always given. Where it is, it says once, few, many or a class for expanded clones.

J | V | length | size | D | DNA | CDR3
TRBJ2-5 | TRBV14 | 14 | . | . | TGTGCCAGCAGCCCCCCCACAGGCCAAGAGACCCAGTACTTC | CASSPPTGQETQYF
TRBJ1-1 | TRBV6-7 | 14 | . | . | TGTGCCAGCACAATCCTCGGGACAAACGGTGGAGCTTTCTTT | CASTILGTNGGAFF
TRBJ2-1 | TRBV4-1 | 15 | few | TRBD2 | TGCGCCAGCAGCCAAGTTCTAGCGGGGGGGCGTGAGCAGTTCTTC | CASSQVLAGGREQFF
TRBJ1-4 | TRBV4-2 | 16 | . | . | TGTGCCAGCAGCCAAGATACGACAGACGTGGATGAAAAACTGTTTTTT | CASSQDTTDVDEKLFF
TRBJ1-2 | TRBV7-9 | 13 | . | . | TGTGCCAGCAGCTCAGGAATACACTATGGCTACACCTTC | CASSSGIHYGYTF
TRBJ2-7 | TRBV28 | 15 | few | TRBD1 | TGTGCCAGCAGTTCCCCGACAGGGAGAGGCTACGAGCAGTACTTC | CASSSPTGRGYEQYF
TRBJ1-4 | TRBV4-1 | 16 | once | TRBD1 | TGCGCCAGCAGCCAAGACCTGGACAGGGGAGTGGAAAAACTGTTTTTT | CASSQDLDRGVEKLFF
TRBJ2-7 | TRBV4-3 | 16 | . | TRBD2 | TGCGCCAGCAGCCAAGAGGGACTAGCGGGAGTGGGCGAGCAGTACTTC | CASSQEGLAGVGEQYF
TRBJ2-1 | TRBV5-5 | 12 | few | . | TGTGCCAGCAGCTTGCGGGACAATGAGCAGTTCTTC | CASSLRDNEQFF
TRBJ2-1 | TRBV28 | 15 | . | TRBD2 | TGTGCCAGCAGTAATAGCGGGAGGGCCTACAATGAGCAGTTCTTC | CASSNSGRAYNEQFF
TRBJ1-2 | TRBV19 | 15 | . | TRBD1 | TGTGCCAGTACCCACATAGGACAGGGAGGCTATGGCTACACCTTC | CASTHIGQGGYGYTF
TRBJ2-1 | TRBV10-3 | 14 | . | TRBD2 | TGTGCCATCACTGTAGCGGGAGGACGGAATGAGCAGTTCTTC | CAITVAGGRNEQFF
TRBJ2-7 | TRBV28 | 15 | . | TRBD1 | TGTGCCAGCCGAAACAGGGGCGATGGTATCTACGAGCAGTACTTC | CASRNRGDGIYEQYF
TRBJ2-5 | TRBV4-3 | 15 | . | TRBD1 | TGCGCCAGCAGCCAAGACCGGGACAGCCAAGAGACCCAGTACTTC | CASSQDRDSQETQYF
TRBJ1-4 | TRBV5-1 | 16 | . | TRBD1 | TGCGCCAGCAGCAGGCAGGGGGCGCGGGGTAATGAAAAACTGTTTTTT | CASSRQGARGNEKLFF
TRBJ2-7 | TRBV7-9 | 15 | few | TRBD2 | TGTGCCAGCAGCTTCCGGGAGGTGAGCTCCTACGAGCAGTACTTC | CASSFREVSSYEQYF
TRBJ2-3 | TRBV28 | 20 | few | TRBD2 | TGTGCCAGCAGTTTATGGTTCGAGACTAGCGGGGGGGAGGAGACAGATACGCAGTATTTT | CASSLWFETSGGEETDTQYF
TRBJ2-1 | TRBV15 | 14 | . | . | TGTGCCACCAGCAGAGGCTCCCCGGGGAATGAGCAGTTCTTC | CATSRGSPGNEQFF
TRBJ2-7 | TRBV28 | 13 | . | . | TGTGCCAGCAGTTTTGGGAGGGGGTTCGAGCAGTACTTC | CASSFGRGFEQYF
TRBJ2-7 | TRBV14 | 11 | . | . | TGTGCCAGCAGCCCCGCCTACGAGCAGTACTTC | CASSPAYEQYF
TRBJ2-3 | TRBV28 | 14 | once | . | TGTGCCAGCAGTCAGACAGGAGGCACAGATACGCAGTATTTT | CASSQTGGTDTQYF
TRBJ2-7 | TRBV5-1 | 14 | . | . | TGCGCCAGCAGCTTTGGGGGGACGTCCTACGAGCAGTACTTC | CASSFGGTSYEQYF
TRBJ1-5 | TRBV9 | 15 | . | . | TGTGCCAGCAGCTCGAGCGACAGGAGCAATCAGCCCCAGCATTTT | CASSSSDRSNQPQHF
TRBJ2-7 | TRBV11-2 | 16 | . | TRBD2 | TGTGCCAGCAGCTTAGGGCCGGGACTAGCTCTCCACGAGCAGTACTTC | CASSLGPGLALHEQYF
TRBJ1-1 | TRBV29-1 | 13 | . | . | TGCAGCGTTGATCCGCGGGAATACACTGAAGCTTTCTTT | CSVDPREYTEAFF
TRBJ2-3 | TRBV7-2 | 15 | once | TRBD2 | TGTGCCAGCAGCTTAGCGCCTAGCGGTAGAGATACGCAGTATTTT | CASSLAPSGRDTQYF
TRBJ2-7 | TRBV10-2 | 14 | . | TRBD2 | TGCGCCAGCAGCTCCGGGACTAGCTCCTACGAGCAGTACTTC | CASSSGTSSYEQYF
TRBJ1-1 | TRBV2 | 18 | . | TRBD1 | TGTGCCAGCAGCAGAAGACAGGGGGCGGCCTCCATGAACACTGAAGCTTTCTTT | CASSRRQGAASMNTEAFF
TRBJ1-6 | TRBV27 | 15 | few | . | TGTGCCAGCAGTTCCACGCCCTATGGAGATTCACCCCTCCACTTT | CASSSTPYGDSPLHF
TRBJ2-7 | TRBV6-5 | 11 | . | TRBD1 | TGTGCCAGTAGACAGGGGTTCGAGCAGTACTTC | CASRQGFEQYF
TRBJ1-1 | TRBV28 | 12 | . | . | TGTGCCAGCACTCCGTCCCGGGGTAAAGCTTTCTTT | CASTPSRGKAFF
TRBJ2-1 | TRBV20-1 | 11 | . | TRBD2 | TGCAGTGCCAACCAGGGACTACTGAAGTTCTTC | CSANQGLLKFF
TRBJ2-6 | TRBV5-1 | 16 | . | . | TGCGCCAGCAGCTTGGTAGGGGGTACAGGGGCCAACGTCCTGACTTTC | CASSLVGGTGANVLTF
TRBJ2-7 | TRBV4-3 | 15 | . | . | TGCGCCAGCAGCCAAGATTTGCAGGGTTGGTACGAGCAGTACTTC | CASSQDLQGWYEQYF
TRBJ1-5 | TRBV21-1 | 14 | . | . | TGTGCCAGCAGCAAAGTTACAGGCCTCTCGCCCCAGCATTTT | CASSKVTGLSPQHF
TRBJ2-4 | TRBV7-2 | 15 | . | . | TGTGCCAGCAGCTCCGGACACCTAGCCAAAAACATTCAGTACTTC | CASSSGHLAKNIQYF
TRBJ2-2 | TRBV6-5 | 12 | . | . | TGTGCCAGCAATCCGGGGACCGGGGAGCTGTTTTTT | CASNPGTGELFF
TRBJ2-7 | TRBV2 | 14 | . | TRBD1 | TGTGCCAGCAAGCAAGGGGGCGACTCCTACGAGCAGTACTTC | CASKQGGDSYEQYF
TRBJ1-4 | TRBV7-9 | 14 | . | . | TGTGCCAGCAGCTCCTCCGGGATCGGGGAAAAACTGTTTTTT | CASSSSGIGEKLFF
TRBJ2-5 | TRBV10-1 | 13 | . | . | TGCGCCAGCAGAAGTGCAGGGAGGGAGACCCAGTACTTC | CASRSAGRETQYF
TRBJ2-1 | TRBV11-2 | 13 | . | . | TGTGCCAGCAGCCCGGTCGGGGAGGTTGAGCAGTTCTTC | CASSPVGEVEQFF
TRBJ2-5 | TRBV4-1 | 14 | . | . | TGCGCCAGCAGCCAAGCAGGAATCCAAGAGACCCAGTACTTC | CASSQAGIQETQYF